The sequence of this T cell receptor (beta chain) was determined in a study of cytomegalovirus exposure and HLA in healthy donors. V lost 2 bases, J lost 4 bases, and 13 bases stayed unmatched. CDR1 is SEHNR and CDR2 is FQNEAQ in the germline V gene (reference sequence). This CDR3 spans 19 amino acids. Here immunoSEQ multiplex PCR was the method, and the copy in TCRdb shows in-frame clones only, minus some. The table has some 140,000 clones, just under 85% seen once. Sequencing used PBMCs. J is TRBJ2-1 and V is TRBV7-9; 11 bases fit TRBD2. This sequence was found in a woman between 25 and 40 years old in good health and CMV-seronegative. The CDR3 nucleotides read TGTGCCAGCAGCTTATTTGGAACTAGCGGGGGACCTGCGTACAATGAGCAGTTCTTC. Its protein product is CASSLFGTSGGPAYNEQFF.